Each of the 17 T cell receptor beta chains below was sequenced from the same sample in a study of T cells in Graves' hyperthyroidism and ophthalmopathy. The source material, RNA transcripts, was used to amplify TCR beta CDR3 regions. TCR CDR3 underwent first-round RT-PCR with the HTBI primer set. TCRdb re-derived calls from the multiplex PCR reads in MiXCR, one entry per CDR3 protein. The sample lists 350,000 or so distinct CDR3 sequences, about a sixth occurring once. The material sequenced was blood. Every receptor here comes from a woman aged 30 to 39 with Graves' hyperthyroidism that later progressed to Graves' ophthalmopathy.

This clonotype showed up many times. The J gene is TRBJ2-7, the V gene TRBV5-6; D remains ambiguous. The V and J ends lost 4 bases and 0 bases respectively, with 20 bases between them. The CDR3 is made up of 17 amino acids. The germline V gene has CDR1 SGHDT and CDR2 YYEEEE. The CDR3 DNA is TGTGCCAGCAGCGCTTTTGGTAGGGCAAGGAGCTCCTACGAGCAGTACTTC. Its protein is CASSAFGRARSSYEQYF.

This clonotype was seen many times. The V and J genes are TRBV6-5 and TRBJ2-2; weak D call: TRBD2 (6 bases). Trimming removed 0 bases from V and 4 bases from J, with 15 bases in between. The CDR3 totals 17 residues. Germline values: CDR1 MNHEY, CDR2 SVGAGI. CDR3 coding DNA: TGTGCCAGCAGTTACTCGGTCAAGGGGCGGGGCACCGGGGAGCTGTTTTTT. Translating it yields CASSYSVKGRGTGELFF.

This chain joins TRBV2 and TRBJ2-7, with TRBD1 matching 7 bases. The germline gives CDR1 SNHLY, CDR2 FYNNEI. V shed 6 bases, J shed 2 bases, and the junction held 10 bases outside the gene matches. CDR3 size: 15 residues. CDR3 nucleotides: TGTGCCAGCAGCCCGACAGGGATGGGGCCCTACGAGCAGTACTTC. Its protein product is CASSPTGMGPYEQYF.

Points on this clonotype: The germline gene is not matched at one end of the junction; a read error may be the cause. The V gene is TRBV11-2, the J gene TRBJ2-7; TRBD1 is a possible D gene (5 bases). From germline, CDR1 is SGHAT and CDR2 FQNNGV. The CDR3 totals 12 residues. For the CDR3, the DNA is TGTGCCAGCAGCGGGGCCCACTACGAGCAGTGCTTC. Its translation: CASSGAHYEQCF.

The chain links TRBV7-9 to TRBJ2-1; 8 bases are a match to TRBD2. There are 18 residues in the CDR3. J gave up 6 bases and V 3 bases, and 16 bases lay outside the gene matches. CDR1 SEHNR and CDR2 FQNEAQ come from the germline V gene (reference sequence). The CDR3: CASSFQPPGGGRVNEQFF. Here the CDR3 DNA reads TGTGCCAGCAGCTTTCAACCCCCCGGGGGGGGCCGGGTCAATGAGCAGTTCTTC.

J is TRBJ2-1 and V is TRBV15; unclear D gene. CDR1 and CDR2 (germline): LNHNV, YYDKDF (reference sequence). Trimming removed 1 base at V and 5 bases at J, with 12 bases between. The CDR3 has 15 amino acids. CDR3: CATSRARSPDNEQFF. DNA for the CDR3: TGTGCCACCAGCAGAGCCCGATCCCCGGACAATGAGCAGTTCTTC.

This clonotype showed up many times. The chain links TRBV28 to TRBJ1-2; D possibly corresponds to TRBD1 (5 bases). Per germline, CDR1 MDHEN and CDR2 SYDVKM. CDR3 size: 15 residues. The ends were cut back, 2 bases at V and 3 bases at J, with 13 bases in the middle. Written as DNA, the CDR3 is TGTGCCAGCAGTTTAGGTGGAGGGGTTGACTATGGCTACACCTTC. Translated: CASSLGGGVDYGYTF.

This clonotype was picked up many times. V is TRBV5-1 and J is TRBJ1-1; D perhaps matches TRBD1 (6 bases). Trimming removed 4 bases from V and 0 bases from J, with 25 bases in between. Germline V gene sequence: CDR1 SGHRS, CDR2 YFSETQ. The CDR3 has 19 amino acids. CDR3 nucleotides: TGCGCCAGCAGCGGGGGGGCGAGGTGGACGAAAGACATGAACACTGAAGCTTTCTTT. The encoded protein is CASSGGARWTKDMNTEAFF.

V and J are TRBV10-3 and TRBJ1-1; TRBD1 is a possible D gene (6 bases). From germline, CDR1 is ENHRY and CDR2 SYGVKD. This CDR3 spans 13 amino acids. V lost 6 bases and J lost 0, with 8 bases in between. In DNA, the CDR3 is TGTGCCATCAGGGGGGCGGTGAACACTGAAGCTTTCTTT. As protein: CAIRGAVNTEAFF.

The genes are TRBV5-4 and TRBJ2-1; D unresolved. The CDR3 loop spans 14 amino acids. Trimming took off 0 bases at V and 6 bases at J, with 10 bases between the two ends. Germline V gene data show CDR1 as SGHNT and CDR2 as YYREEE (reference sequence). This chain's CDR3 is CASSLAGKVNEQFF. The CDR3 nucleotides read TGTGCCAGCAGCTTGGCAGGCAAGGTCAATGAGCAGTTCTTC.

This chain links TRBV10-3 with TRBJ2-7; possibly TRBD1 for D (5 bases). CDR1 and CDR2 (germline): ENHRY, SYGVKD. The V end was cut by 4 bases, the J end by 5 bases, with 15 bases between. This CDR3 spans 14 amino acids. CDR3 DNA: TGTGCCATCAGTGTATCTCCCAGGGCGGACGAGCAGTACTTC. Translation: CAISVSPRADEQYF.

This clonotype was detected many times. This may come from a read error, since a much larger clone is one base off. The chain carries TRBV30 and TRBJ2-1; D remains ambiguous. The ends were cut back, 1 base at V and 9 bases at J, with 16 bases in the middle. The CDR3 sequence is 14 residues long. Germline values: CDR1 GTSNPN, CDR2 SVGIG (reference sequence). The chain's CDR3 is CAWSEAPGGIEQFF. The CDR3 DNA is TGTGCCTGGAGTGAGGCTCCGGGTGGGATTGAGCAGTTCTTC. The full variable domain, rest sourced from reference TRBV30 and TRBJ2-1, is SQTIHQWPATLVQPVGSPLSLECTVEGTSNPNLYWYRQAAGRGLQLLFYSVGIGQISSEVPQNLSASRPQDRQFILSSKKLLLSDSGFYLCAWSEAPGGIEQFFGPGTRLTVL.

The table lists this clonotype with many counts. This chain links TRBV5-1 with TRBJ2-1; 13 bases fit TRBD2. Germline CDR1 and CDR2: SGHRS and YFSETQ. After removal of 3 bases from V and 8 bases from J, the junction contained 11 bases not matched to a gene. The CDR3 runs 17 residues. CDR3 in amino acids: CASSSGLGLAGIDEQFF. The CDR3 DNA sequence: TGCGCCAGCAGCTCCGGCCTGGGACTAGCGGGAATCGATGAGCAGTTCTTC. The variable domain in full, with the rest retrieved from reference TRBV5-1 and TRBJ2-1, is KAGVTQTPRYLIKTRGQQVTLSCSPISGHRSVSWYQQTPGQGLQFLFEYFSETQRNKGNFPGRFSGRQFSNSRSEMNVSTLELGDSALYLCASSSGLGLAGIDEQFFGPGTRLTVL.

In its sample, this clonotype was seen a few times. The CDR3 loop is CASSPRRGDAGELFF. Here the CDR3 DNA reads TGTGCCAGCAGCCCCCGCAGGGGTGACGCCGGGGAGCTGTTTTTT. The J gene is TRBJ2-2, the V gene TRBV7-9; possibly TRBD1 for D (6 bases). The germline V gene has CDR1 SEHNR and CDR2 FQNEAQ (reference sequence). Trimming pared 5 bases from V and 6 bases from J, leaving 16 bases between. CDR3 length: 15 residues.

Comment on this clonotype: This sequence may be a read error, since a much larger clone differs from it by one base. J is TRBJ1-4 and V is TRBV18; no clear D. The CDR3 runs to 15 residues. From germline, CDR1 is KGHSH and CDR2 LQKENI. The CDR3 DNA sequence: TGTGCCAGCTCACCCGGGAGGGCGCAGGATGAAAAACTGTCTTTT. Its translation: CASSPGRAQDEKLSF.

In its sample, this clonotype was seen many times. V is TRBV11-2 and J is TRBJ2-7; 7 nucleotides match TRBD1. Trimming took 5 bases from V and 9 from J; bases not matched to a gene: 7. The CDR3 has 12 residues. In germline, CDR1 is SGHAT, CDR2 FQNNGV. The CDR3, as DNA: TGTGCCAGCAGCGACAGGGCACCCCGGCAGTACTTC. Translating gives CASSDRAPRQYF.

As to this clonotype: This sequence may be a read error, since a much larger clone differs from it by one base. The CDR3 is CASSLWGRLGETRYF. DNA of the CDR3: TGTGCCAGCAGTTTATGGGGACGGCTAGGGGAGACCCGGTACTTC. The chain has TRBV27 and TRBJ2-5; D may correspond to TRBD1 or TRBD2 (5 bases each). The CDR3 is 15 amino acids. CDR1 and CDR2 (germline): MNHEY, SMNVEV (reference sequence).